A single T cell receptor beta chain is shown here with its context. The data stem from a study of T-cell memory formation after mild COVID-19. TCRdb recomputed calls from the 5' RACE reads with MiXCR, one row per CDR3 protein. The sample lists under 250,000 distinct CDR3 sequences, under 12% seen once, with approximately 2.8% in the top ten. The V gene lost 7 bases and the J gene lost 5 bases, with 14 bases spanning the gap. Germline V CDR1 and CDR2: SNHLY, FYNNEI. The CDR3 spans 13 residues. The sample comprised PBMCs or a T cell subset sorted from them (not recorded which). The TCR sequence derives from a man aged 18-30 years who had mild COVID-19 (a few samples of this study predate the infection). Cell type and time point are not known. This chain links TRBV2 with TRBJ1-1; possible D gene TRBD1, 6 bases. In DNA, the CDR3 is TGTGCCAGCACTTTACAGGGTGGTACTGAAGCTTTCTTT. Its protein product is CASTLQGGTEAFF.